The clone carrying this T cell receptor beta chain was counted between two and nine times. Its antigen is unidentified. The time point denotes: late sampling 161 to 241 days after vaccination in three convalescent patients. Indicated treatment: approximately nine-day PBMC culture with coronavirus spike peptide pools or control peptides (ViraFEST assay). The data were obtained in a study of vaccination and CD4 T cells after COVID-19. Cultured CD4+ T-cell DNA underwent Oncomine TCR Beta short-read sequencing. Cultured CD4+ T cells were the source of extracted genomic DNA. TCRdb re-called the PCR reads through MiXCR, storing one row per CDR3 protein. Seen here are over 15,000 distinct CDR3 sequences, about 50% observed once, and the top ten hold around a sixth. Broader study findings: A median around 90% of convalescent patients' SARS-CoV-2-reactive clones emerged only after vaccination. Vaccine-specific clones numbering 304 of 307 showed spike mono-reactivity in convalescent patients.

Trimming stripped 9 bases from V and 2 bases from J, with 13 bases between. The germline V gene has CDR1 LNHDA and CDR2 SQIVND (reference sequence). This CDR3 spans 13 amino acids. The chain recombines TRBV19 with TRBJ1-1; D is perhaps TRBD1 (5 bases). The sequence was obtained from a human donor who had recovered from COVID-19. The specimen was CD4+ T cells from blood, cultured in vitro, collected about 7 months after SARS-CoV-2 vaccination. As DNA, the CDR3 is TGTGCCAGCCGATGGGACGGAAACACTGAAGCTTTCTTT. It encodes CASRWDGNTEAFF.